What follows describes a single TCR beta chain. The source of the sample is a study of blood T cell repertoires in COVID-19. Study-wide background: Spain, Italy and the United States supplied samples that represented acute and convalescent COVID-19.

The assay was immunoSEQ multiplex PCR, and TCRdb's table has in-frame clones only and misses some. The table has under 150,000 clones, 75% to 85% seen once. Sequences were obtained from peripheral blood. This clonotype was sampled from a woman older than 75 with active or convalescent COVID-19.

The CDR3 sequence: CASRGQASNSPLHF. CDR3 sequence (DNA): TGCGCCAGCCGAGGACAGGCCAGTAATTCACCCCTCCACTTT. This chain links TRBV5-1 with TRBJ1-6; the match to TRBD1 covers 7 bases. V was clipped by 7 bases and J by 6 bases; unmatched bases: 7. Per germline, CDR1 SGHRS and CDR2 YFSETQ. This CDR3 comprises 14 residues.